Presented here are 12 T cell receptor beta chains from one specimen sequenced in a study of blood T cell repertoires in COVID-19. Assay used: immunoSEQ multiplex PCR; TCRdb lists only in-frame clones, some missing. The data show about 250,000 clones, 86% seen once. The sequencing sample was made of peripheral blood. The receptor set was obtained from a woman aged 25-40 years with active or convalescent COVID-19.

This chain joins TRBV10-3 and TRBJ1-4, with 8 bases matching TRBD1. J was trimmed by 7 bases and V by 6 bases; bases with no gene match: 7. The CDR3 contains 14 residues. Germline-derived CDR1 and CDR2 are ENHRY and SYGVKD. The CDR3 DNA is TGTGCCATCAGACCCGACAGGGGAGGTGAAAAACTGTTTTTT. Protein: CAIRPDRGGEKLFF.

V is TRBV5-1 and J is TRBJ1-1, with D perhaps matching TRBD1 (5 bases). In germline, CDR1 is SGHRS, CDR2 YFSETQ. The V and J ends lost 1 base and 1 base respectively, with 11 bases between them. The CDR3 length is 15 residues. For the CDR3, the DNA is TGCGCCAGCAGCTTGTCAGCCAGGGCGAACACTGAAGCTTTCTTT. Translating it yields CASSLSARANTEAFF.

The rearrangement joins TRBV4-1 to TRBJ1-1; D not resolved. CDR1 is MGHRA, CDR2 YSYEKL, per germline. The CDR3 is 15 residues long. Trimming removed 5 bases at V and 3 bases at J, with 16 bases between. In DNA form, the CDR3 reads TGCGCCAGCAGCTGGTTGAGAGAAGAGGACACTGAAGCTTTCTTT. This encodes CASSWLREEDTEAFF.

Only one count was recorded for this clone. The rearrangement links TRBV6-6 to TRBJ1-2; 10 bases line up with TRBD1. Germline CDR1 and CDR2: MNHNY and SVGAGI (reference sequence). V lost 2 bases and J lost 7; bases outside the gene matches: 7. CDR3 length: 15 residues. In nucleotides, the CDR3 is TGTGCCAGCAGTTACCCGGACAGGGGGTATGCTGGCTACACCTTC. It translates to CASSYPDRGYAGYTF.

The V gene is TRBV11-2, the J gene TRBJ2-3, with no clear D. Between the trimmed V and J ends, which lost 5 bases and 0 bases, there was a span of 9 bases. Germline loops: CDR1 SGHAT, CDR2 FQNNGV. The CDR3 runs to 14 residues. CDR3 nucleotide sequence: TGTGCCAGCAGCCTGAAACAGAGCACAGATACGCAGTATTTT. Its protein product is CASSLKQSTDTQYF.

Regarding this clone: Germline is not matched at one junction end, which may reflect a read error. This CDR3 reads CASSVGDRGSNCLF. CDR3 coding DNA: TGCGCCAGCAGCGTCGGGGACAGGGGGTCAAATTGCCTCTTC. The V call is TRBV5-1, the J call TRBJ2-1; TRBD1 matches at 11 bases. Germline loops: CDR1 SGHRS, CDR2 YFSETQ. The CDR3 totals 14 residues.

The chain uses TRBV15 and TRBJ1-1; TRBD1 agrees at 9 bases. This CDR3 has 11 amino acids. CDR1 and CDR2 from the germline V gene are LNHNV and YYDKDF (reference sequence). Unmatched junction bases numbered 6, after V lost 11 bases and J lost 8 bases. CDR3 DNA: TGTGCCGTCGGGACAGGGATGGAAGCTTTCTTT. Translated, it gives CAVGTGMEAFF.

V gene TRBV3-1 (or the pseudogene TRBV3-2) combines with J gene TRBJ1-3; 8 nucleotides agree with TRBD1. CDR3 size: 16 residues. V shed 4 bases, J shed 0 bases, and the junction held 5 bases outside the gene matches. Germline assignment: CDR1 LGHDT and CDR2 YNNKEL (reference sequence). Written as DNA, the CDR3 is TGTGCCAGCAGCCGACGACAGGGGAGCTCTGGAAACACCATATATTTT. As protein: CASSRRQGSSGNTIYF.

The rearrangement uses TRBV2 and TRBJ1-2; 8 nucleotides match TRBD1. The V gene end was trimmed by 7 bases and the J gene end by 4 bases; junction bases not matched to a gene: 5. Germline CDR1 is SNHLY and CDR2 is FYNNEI. The CDR3 contains 13 residues. CDR3 in amino acids: CASTLTGGYGYTF. CDR3 bases: TGTGCCAGCACCCTTACAGGGGGCTATGGCTACACCTTC.

The chain recombines TRBV9 with TRBJ1-1; the D is unclear. Trimming removed 4 bases from V and 1 base from J, with 5 bases in between. CDR3 length: 12 residues. Per germline, CDR1 SGDLS and CDR2 YYNGEE. The CDR3 is CASSPGNTEAFF. CDR3 nucleotide sequence: TGTGCCAGCAGCCCCGGGAACACTGAAGCTTTCTTT.

The J gene is TRBJ1-6, the V gene TRBV7-2; 10 positions match TRBD1. Germline-derived CDR1 and CDR2 are SGHTA and FQGNSA. Trimming at V came to 11 bases and at J to 8 bases, leaving 6 bases not matched to a gene. There are 13 residues in the CDR3. CDR3 protein: CAVTGTGDSPLHF. The CDR3 coding sequence is TGTGCCGTGACCGGGACAGGGGATTCACCCCTCCACTTT.

The rearrangement joins TRBV7-3 to TRBJ1-1; TRBD1 matches 7 bases. V dropped 1 base and J dropped 1; count of bases not matched to a gene: 12. Germline CDR1 reads SGHTA; CDR2 reads FQGTGA. CDR3 length: 18 residues. The CDR3 sequence is CASSLIPTTGVGNTEAFF. For the CDR3, the DNA is TGTGCCAGCAGCTTAATCCCTACAACAGGGGTTGGGAACACTGAAGCTTTCTTT.